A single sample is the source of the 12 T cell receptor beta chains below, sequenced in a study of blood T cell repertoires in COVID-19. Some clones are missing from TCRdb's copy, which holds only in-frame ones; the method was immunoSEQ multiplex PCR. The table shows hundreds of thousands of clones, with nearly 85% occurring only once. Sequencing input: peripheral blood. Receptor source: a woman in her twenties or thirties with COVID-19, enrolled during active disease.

DNA for the CDR3: TGTGCCACTAGGATTGGACTCTCTACTGGGGCCAACGTCCTGACTTTC. Its protein is CATRIGLSTGANVLTF. The rearrangement joins TRBV19 to TRBJ2-6; D is possibly TRBD2 (5 bases). The CDR3 extends over 16 amino acids. Between the trimmed V and J ends, which lost 10 bases and 2 bases, there was a span of 18 bases. Germline V gene data show CDR1 as LNHDA and CDR2 as SQIVND (reference sequence).

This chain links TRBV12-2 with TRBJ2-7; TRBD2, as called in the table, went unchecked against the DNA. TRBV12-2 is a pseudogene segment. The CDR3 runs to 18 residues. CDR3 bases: TGTGCAAGTCGCACCCGAGGGATACACCGTCCCCTCTCCTACGAGCAGTACTTC. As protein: CASRTRGIHRPLSYEQYF.

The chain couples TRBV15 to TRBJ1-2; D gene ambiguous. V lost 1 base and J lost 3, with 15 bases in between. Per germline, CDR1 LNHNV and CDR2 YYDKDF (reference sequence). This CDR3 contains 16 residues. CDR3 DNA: TGTGCCACCAGCAGAGTTGGCAGTTTAGGAGACTATGGCTACACCTTC. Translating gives CATSRVGSLGDYGYTF. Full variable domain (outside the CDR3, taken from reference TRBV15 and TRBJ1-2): DAMVIQNPRYQVTQFGKPVTLSCSQTLNHNVMYWYQQKSSQAPKLLFHYYDKDFNNEADTPDNFQSRRPNTSFCFLDIRSPGLGDTAMYLCATSRVGSLGDYGYTFGSGTRLTVV.

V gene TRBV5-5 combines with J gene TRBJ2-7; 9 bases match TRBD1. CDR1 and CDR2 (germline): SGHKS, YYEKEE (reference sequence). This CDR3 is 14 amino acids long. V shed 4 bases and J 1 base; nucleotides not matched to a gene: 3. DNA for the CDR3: TGTGCCAGCAGCCCCGGGACAGGGTCCTACGAGCAGTACTTC. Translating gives CASSPGTGSYEQYF.

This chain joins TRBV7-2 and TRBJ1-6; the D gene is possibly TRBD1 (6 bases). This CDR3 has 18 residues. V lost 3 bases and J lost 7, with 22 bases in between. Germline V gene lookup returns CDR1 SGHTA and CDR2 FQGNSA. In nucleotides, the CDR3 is TGTGCCAGCAGCTTGGGGAGGGGGGTAGGACAGAAAAATTCACCCCTCCACTTT. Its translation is CASSLGRGVGQKNSPLHF.

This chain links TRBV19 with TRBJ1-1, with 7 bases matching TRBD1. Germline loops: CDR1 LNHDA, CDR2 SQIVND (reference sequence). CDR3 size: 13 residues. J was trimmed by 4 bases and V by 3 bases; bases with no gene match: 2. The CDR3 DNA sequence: TGTGCCAGTAGTATGGCAGGGGGCACTGAAGCTTTCTTT. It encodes CASSMAGGTEAFF.

The DNA for the CDR3 is TGTGCCAGCAGCTTAGGGACTGCCTACAATGAGCAGTTCTTC. It encodes CASSLGTAYNEQFF. This sequence joins TRBV11-2 and TRBJ2-1, with D possibly TRBD2 on 5 matching bases. V shed 1 base and J shed 2 bases, with 6 bases lying between them. Germline V gene data show CDR1 as SGHAT and CDR2 as FQNNGV. The CDR3 sequence is 14 residues long.

For the CDR3, the DNA is TGTGCCAGCAGTGACCCATATTTAGGTCAGGGCGGCACAGATACGCAGTATTTT. This encodes CASSDPYLGQGGTDTQYF. This chain joins TRBV2 and TRBJ2-3; D is perhaps TRBD1 (5 bases). CDR3 length: 18 residues. V was trimmed by 3 bases and J by 1 base, leaving 20 bases between them. The germline CDR1 and CDR2 sequences are SNHLY and FYNNEI.

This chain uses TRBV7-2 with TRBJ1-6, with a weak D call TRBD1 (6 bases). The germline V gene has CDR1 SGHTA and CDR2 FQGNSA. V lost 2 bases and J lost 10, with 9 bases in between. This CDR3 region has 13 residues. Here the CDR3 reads CASSLRGSSPLHF. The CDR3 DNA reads TGTGCCAGCAGCTTAAGGGGGAGCTCACCCCTCCACTTT.

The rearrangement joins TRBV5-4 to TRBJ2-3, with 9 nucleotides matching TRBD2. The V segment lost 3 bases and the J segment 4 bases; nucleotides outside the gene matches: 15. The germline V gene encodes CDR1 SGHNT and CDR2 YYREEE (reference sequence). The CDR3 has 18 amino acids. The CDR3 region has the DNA TGTGCCAGCAGCTCCGCGGGGGGGTCCATCTTCTCCCCAGATACGCAGTATTTT. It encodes CASSSAGGSIFSPDTQYF.

The CDR3 here is CSASLHLQETQYF. The DNA of the CDR3 is TGCAGTGCTAGTTTACACCTCCAAGAGACCCAGTACTTC. The chain links TRBV20-1 to TRBJ2-5; D remains unclear. The CDR3 is 13 amino acids. Germline V CDR1 and CDR2: DFQATT, SNEGSKA (reference sequence). V lost 3 bases, J lost 1 base, and 9 bases lay in between.

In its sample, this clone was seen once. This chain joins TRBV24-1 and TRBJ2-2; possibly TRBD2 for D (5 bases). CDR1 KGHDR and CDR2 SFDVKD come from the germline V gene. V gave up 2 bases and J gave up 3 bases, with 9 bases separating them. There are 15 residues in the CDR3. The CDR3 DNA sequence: TGTGCCACCAGTGATTCCCAGGACTACACCGGGGAGCTGTTTTTT. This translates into CATSDSQDYTGELFF.